Listed below are T cell receptor beta chains from one sample, sequenced in a study of cytomegalovirus exposure and HLA in healthy donors. Profiled with immunoSEQ multiplex PCR; TCRdb holds only in-frame clones, not every one. The table has fewer than 200,000 clones, approximately 86% seen once. Input material: PBMCs. These receptor sequences come from a male donor in good health and CMV-seronegative. Each CDR3 is given with its conserved first and last residue. Each record gives: CDR3 DNA, CDR3 protein, J gene, clone size, D gene, V gene. The D gene is left open where the match is weak. Rows give clone size only sometimes, using once, few, many, or a class for an expanded clone.

CDR3nt: TGTGCCAGCAGCCAAGTGAGCGGGGGCCAGGGCACCTATACGCAGTATTTT
CDR3aa: CASSQVSGGQGTYTQYF
j_gene: TRBJ2-3
abundance: -
d_gene: TRBD2
v_gene: TRBV14

CDR3nt: TGTGCCAGCAGCGCACTGTACCAAGAGACCCAGTACTTC
CDR3aa: CASSALYQETQYF
j_gene: TRBJ2-5
abundance: -
d_gene: -
v_gene: TRBV11-2

CDR3nt: TGTGCCAGCAGCTTGGAAGTAGCGGAGACCCAGTACTTC
CDR3aa: CASSLEVAETQYF
j_gene: TRBJ2-5
abundance: -
d_gene: -
v_gene: TRBV5-4

CDR3nt: TGTGCCAGCAGTTTTTGGGGGGTCTACGAGCAGTACTTC
CDR3aa: CASSFWGVYEQYF
j_gene: TRBJ2-7
abundance: few
d_gene: -
v_gene: TRBV6-5

CDR3nt: TGTGCCAGCAGCTTGTCGGGACAGCAGAACACTGAAGCTTTCTTT
CDR3aa: CASSLSGQQNTEAFF
j_gene: TRBJ1-1
abundance: -
d_gene: TRBD1
v_gene: TRBV11-3

CDR3nt: TGTGCCAGCTTGGGGGGACCAATGAACACTGAAGCTTTCTTT
CDR3aa: CASLGGPMNTEAFF
j_gene: TRBJ1-1
abundance: -
d_gene: -
v_gene: TRBV5-4

CDR3nt: TGTGCCAGCAGCCACATTCGAGGGACAACCGATAGCAATCAGCCCCAGCATTTT
CDR3aa: CASSHIRGTTDSNQPQHF
j_gene: TRBJ1-5
abundance: few
d_gene: -
v_gene: TRBV21-1

CDR3nt: TGCAGCGGGAGAGGGGGATTCTCCTACAATGAGCAGTTCTTC
CDR3aa: CSGRGGFSYNEQFF
j_gene: TRBJ2-1
abundance: -
d_gene: -
v_gene: TRBV29-1

CDR3nt: TGTGCCAGCAGCTACTCAACGAACACCGGGGAGCTGTTTTTT
CDR3aa: CASSYSTNTGELFF
j_gene: TRBJ2-2
abundance: -
d_gene: -
v_gene: TRBV7-2

CDR3nt: TGTGCCAGCAGCACGGGGACAGGGGCCTACGAGCAGTACTTC
CDR3aa: CASSTGTGAYEQYF
j_gene: TRBJ2-7
abundance: -
d_gene: TRBD1
v_gene: TRBV11-1

CDR3nt: TGTGCCAGTAAAAACCGGGACAGCCCCACAGATACGCAGTATTTT
CDR3aa: CASKNRDSPTDTQYF
j_gene: TRBJ2-3
abundance: -
d_gene: TRBD1
v_gene: TRBV27

CDR3nt: TGTGCCAGCGCTCCGGGACAGGGCCAAGAGACCCAGTACTTC
CDR3aa: CASAPGQGQETQYF
j_gene: TRBJ2-5
abundance: -
d_gene: TRBD1
v_gene: TRBV7-2

CDR3nt: TGTTCCAGCACCAAACCGCTAGCGGGAGCGGTACAAGAGACCCAGTACTTC
CDR3aa: CSSTKPLAGAVQETQYF
j_gene: TRBJ2-5
abundance: -
d_gene: TRBD2
v_gene: TRBV7-9

CDR3nt: TGTGCCAGCACCACGATTGGACGGGACTCTGAGCAGTTCTTC
CDR3aa: CASTTIGRDSEQFF
j_gene: TRBJ2-1
abundance: -
d_gene: -
v_gene: TRBV5-4

CDR3nt: TGTGCCAGCAGCCAGACAGGGGATAATTCACCCCTCCACTTT
CDR3aa: CASSQTGDNSPLHF
j_gene: TRBJ1-6
abundance: once
d_gene: TRBD1
v_gene: TRBV9

CDR3nt: TGTGCCAGTAGTAAAGGACAGAGCAACTATGGCTACACCTTC
CDR3aa: CASSKGQSNYGYTF
j_gene: TRBJ1-2
abundance: -
d_gene: -
v_gene: TRBV19

CDR3nt: TGTGCCAGCAGTTACGGGTTCTGGGCACCCAATTCACCCCTCCACTTT
CDR3aa: CASSYGFWAPNSPLHF
j_gene: TRBJ1-6
abundance: -
d_gene: -
v_gene: TRBV6-5

CDR3nt: TGTGCCAGCAGCGTAGATGGGGGGGCCGGATGGGGCTACACCTTC
CDR3aa: CASSVDGGAGWGYTF
j_gene: TRBJ1-2
abundance: -
d_gene: -
v_gene: TRBV9

CDR3nt: TGTGCCAGTGGGCCTAGCGGGAGGATAGACGAGCAGTACTTC
CDR3aa: CASGPSGRIDEQYF
j_gene: TRBJ2-7
abundance: -
d_gene: TRBD2
v_gene: TRBV9

CDR3nt: TGTGCCAGCAGCTTTTATGGGACAGGGGGCATTGGGGCCAACGTCCTGACTTTC
CDR3aa: CASSFYGTGGIGANVLTF
j_gene: TRBJ2-6
abundance: -
d_gene: TRBD1
v_gene: TRBV7-2

CDR3nt: TGTGCCAGCAGAACCCTGGGAGGGCCCTGGGATACGCAGTATTTT
CDR3aa: CASRTLGGPWDTQYF
j_gene: TRBJ2-3
abundance: -
d_gene: TRBD2
v_gene: TRBV6-5

CDR3nt: TGTGCCAGCAGCAAACGGGGATCAAGTGGAAGCACTGAAGCTTTCTTT
CDR3aa: CASSKRGSSGSTEAFF
j_gene: TRBJ1-1
abundance: few
d_gene: -
v_gene: TRBV9

CDR3nt: TGTGCCAGCAGCTCGACCGGGACTAGTCGCACAGATACGCAGTATTTT
CDR3aa: CASSSTGTSRTDTQYF
j_gene: TRBJ2-3
abundance: -
d_gene: TRBD2
v_gene: TRBV5-6

CDR3nt: TGTTCCAGCAGCCCAGCTCTAGCGGGGGGCTACACAGATACGCAGTATTTT
CDR3aa: CSSSPALAGGYTDTQYF
j_gene: TRBJ2-3
abundance: -
d_gene: TRBD2
v_gene: TRBV7-9

CDR3nt: TGCAGCGTTGAAGGACAGGGGGGAGCCTACGAGCAGTACTTC
CDR3aa: CSVEGQGGAYEQYF
j_gene: TRBJ2-7
abundance: -
d_gene: TRBD1
v_gene: TRBV29-1

CDR3nt: TGTGCCAGCAGTTTCGGGCGGGTAGACAATGAGCAGTTCTTC
CDR3aa: CASSFGRVDNEQFF
j_gene: TRBJ2-1
abundance: -
d_gene: -
v_gene: TRBV27

CDR3nt: TGTGCCAGCAGCGCGTTTAAGGGACAGGGTAACGGCTACACCTTC
CDR3aa: CASSAFKGQGNGYTF
j_gene: TRBJ1-2
abundance: -
d_gene: TRBD1
v_gene: TRBV9

CDR3nt: TGTGCCTCTAATGGGGGACCTACGGGACACAAGACGTACAATCAGCCCCAGCATTTT
CDR3aa: CASNGGPTGHKTYNQPQHF
j_gene: TRBJ1-5
abundance: -
d_gene: -
v_gene: TRBV19

CDR3nt: TGCGCCAGCAGCCAAGATGGGACAGTCATCTGGGAGCAGTTCTTC
CDR3aa: CASSQDGTVIWEQFF
j_gene: TRBJ2-1
abundance: -
d_gene: TRBD1
v_gene: TRBV4-1

CDR3nt: TGTGCCAGCAGCTTTACTAGCGGGGGGTACAATGAGCAGTTCTTC
CDR3aa: CASSFTSGGYNEQFF
j_gene: TRBJ2-1
abundance: -
d_gene: TRBD2
v_gene: TRBV7-9

CDR3nt: TGTGCCAGCGAACCACAGGGATCCTACGAGCAGTACTTC
CDR3aa: CASEPQGSYEQYF
j_gene: TRBJ2-7
abundance: -
d_gene: -
v_gene: TRBV6-1

CDR3nt: TGTGCCAGCAGCCATGCCGGGACAGGGGGCGCGTGGGAGCAGTACTTC
CDR3aa: CASSHAGTGGAWEQYF
j_gene: TRBJ2-7
abundance: -
d_gene: TRBD1
v_gene: TRBV7-9

CDR3nt: TGTGCCAGCAGTGACCCGTTTGGGGACCTAAGGGACAGACTCTCCAATAGCAATCAGCCCCAGCATTTT
CDR3aa: CASSDPFGDLRDRLSNSNQPQHF
j_gene: TRBJ1-5
abundance: -
d_gene: TRBD1
v_gene: TRBV6-4

CDR3nt: TGTGCCAGCAGCTTAGATCGCTCCACTAGGACAGAAAATGAAAAACTGTTTTTT
CDR3aa: CASSLDRSTRTENEKLFF
j_gene: TRBJ1-4
abundance: once
d_gene: -
v_gene: TRBV11-2

CDR3nt: TGTGCCAGTAGTATAGAAAGAACAGGGATGGCCTACGAGCAGTACTTC
CDR3aa: CASSIERTGMAYEQYF
j_gene: TRBJ2-7
abundance: -
d_gene: -
v_gene: TRBV19

CDR3nt: TGTGCCAGCAGCTCATTGACTACAGATACGCAGTATTTT
CDR3aa: CASSSLTTDTQYF
j_gene: TRBJ2-3
abundance: -
d_gene: -
v_gene: TRBV7-6

CDR3nt: TGTGCCAGTAGTATCTCAGGGGCCACTGAAGCTTTCTTT
CDR3aa: CASSISGATEAFF
j_gene: TRBJ1-1
abundance: -
d_gene: -
v_gene: TRBV19

CDR3nt: TGTGCCAGCAGTTTAACTCCTCCTAGCGGTGGGACCCGAGAGACCCAGTACTTC
CDR3aa: CASSLTPPSGGTRETQYF
j_gene: TRBJ2-5
abundance: -
d_gene: TRBD2
v_gene: TRBV27

CDR3nt: TGCAGCGTTGAGCGGCAGGGGGCGCGTAACGAGCAGTACTTC
CDR3aa: CSVERQGARNEQYF
j_gene: TRBJ2-7
abundance: -
d_gene: TRBD1
v_gene: TRBV29-1

CDR3nt: TGTGCCAGTAGTAACCCAGGGACACCCGTCCACTTT
CDR3aa: CASSNPGTPVHF
j_gene: TRBJ1-6
abundance: -
d_gene: -
v_gene: TRBV19

CDR3nt: TGTGCCAGCAGCCAAGATCGCGGGGTGGGAGAGACCCAGTACTTC
CDR3aa: CASSQDRGVGETQYF
j_gene: TRBJ2-5
abundance: -
d_gene: -
v_gene: TRBV4-2

CDR3nt: TGTGCCAGCAGCTTAGAGCCTAGCGGGGGGGCCTTCTCAGCCTACGAGCAGTACTTC
CDR3aa: CASSLEPSGGAFSAYEQYF
j_gene: TRBJ2-7
abundance: few
d_gene: TRBD2
v_gene: TRBV7-6

CDR3nt: TGTTCCAGCAGCCCTGGGCAGGGCGCAACTAATGAAAAACTGTTTTTT
CDR3aa: CSSSPGQGATNEKLFF
j_gene: TRBJ1-4
abundance: -
d_gene: -
v_gene: TRBV7-9

CDR3nt: TGTGCCAGCAGTGAGGGGAGGGTACAGACCCAGTACTTC
CDR3aa: CASSEGRVQTQYF
j_gene: TRBJ2-5
abundance: -
d_gene: TRBD2
v_gene: TRBV6-1

CDR3nt: TGTGCCACCAAGGGGTCCGGAAACACCATATATTTT
CDR3aa: CATKGSGNTIYF
j_gene: TRBJ1-3
abundance: -
d_gene: -
v_gene: TRBV6-5

CDR3nt: TGCGCCAGCAGCAAAGATACAGGGGGCCGTGGAGATACGCAGTATTTT
CDR3aa: CASSKDTGGRGDTQYF
j_gene: TRBJ2-3
abundance: -
d_gene: TRBD1
v_gene: TRBV5-1

CDR3nt: TGTGCCATCAGTGATCGGGAGTTCTCTGGAAACACCATATATTTT
CDR3aa: CAISDREFSGNTIYF
j_gene: TRBJ1-3
abundance: few
d_gene: -
v_gene: TRBV10-3

CDR3nt: TGTGCCAGCAGTTACTTCAGGACAAATCAAGAGACCCAGTACTTC
CDR3aa: CASSYFRTNQETQYF
j_gene: TRBJ2-5
abundance: -
d_gene: -
v_gene: TRBV6-5

CDR3nt: TGCGCCAGCAGTGATTCCAGGATCAGCAATCAGCCCCAGCATTTT
CDR3aa: CASSDSRISNQPQHF
j_gene: TRBJ1-5
abundance: -
d_gene: -
v_gene: TRBV10-2